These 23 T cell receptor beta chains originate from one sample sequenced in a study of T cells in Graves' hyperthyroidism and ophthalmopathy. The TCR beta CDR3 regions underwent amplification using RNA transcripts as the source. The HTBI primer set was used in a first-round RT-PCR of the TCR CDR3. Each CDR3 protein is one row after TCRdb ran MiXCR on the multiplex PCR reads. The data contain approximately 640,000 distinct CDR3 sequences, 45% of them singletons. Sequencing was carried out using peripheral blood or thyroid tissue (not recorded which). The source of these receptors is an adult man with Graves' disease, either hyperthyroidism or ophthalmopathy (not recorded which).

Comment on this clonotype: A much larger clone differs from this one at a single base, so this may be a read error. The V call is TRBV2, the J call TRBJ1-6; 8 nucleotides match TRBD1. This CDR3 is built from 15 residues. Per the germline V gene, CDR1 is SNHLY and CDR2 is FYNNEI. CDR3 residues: CASSNLQGDNSPPHF. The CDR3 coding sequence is TGTGCCAGCAGTAACTTACAGGGGGATAATTCACCCCCCCACTTT.

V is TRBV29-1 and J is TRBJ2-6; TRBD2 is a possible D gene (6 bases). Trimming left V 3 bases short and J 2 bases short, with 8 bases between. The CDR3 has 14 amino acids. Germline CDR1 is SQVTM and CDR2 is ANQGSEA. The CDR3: CSVEEGPGANVLTF. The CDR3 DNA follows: TGCAGCGTTGAGGAGGGCCCTGGGGCCAACGTCCTGACTTTC.

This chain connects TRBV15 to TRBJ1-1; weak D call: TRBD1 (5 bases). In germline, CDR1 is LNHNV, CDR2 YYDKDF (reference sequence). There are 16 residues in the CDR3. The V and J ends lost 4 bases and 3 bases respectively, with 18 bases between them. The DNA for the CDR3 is TGTGCCACCAGCAAAGGATGGGGGACCTGGGACACTGAAGCTTTCTTT. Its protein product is CATSKGWGTWDTEAFF.

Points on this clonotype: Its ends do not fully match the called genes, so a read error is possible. The CDR3 loop is CSTPGQGSYSNQPQHF. CDR3 nucleotide sequence: TGTTCCACTCCGGGACAGGGCTCGTATAGCAATCAGCCCCAGCATTTT. The J gene is TRBJ1-5, the V gene TRBV15, with 9 nucleotides matching TRBD1. The CDR3 runs to 16 residues. Germline-derived CDR1 and CDR2 are LNHNV and YYDKDF (reference sequence). The full variable domain, in which reference TRBV15 and TRBJ1-5 provide the parts outside the CDR3, is DAMVIQNPRYQVTQFGKPVTLSCSQTLNHNVMYWYQQKSSQAPKLLFHYYDKDFNNEADTPDNFQSRRPNTSFCFLDIRSPGLGDTAMYLCSTPGQGSYSNQPQHFGDGTRLSIL.

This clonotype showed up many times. The CDR3, as DNA: TGCAGTGCTAGCCCCGGACAGAGCAATCAGCCCCAGCATTTT. Its protein product is CSASPGQSNQPQHF. The J gene is TRBJ1-5, the V gene TRBV20-1, with D possibly TRBD1 on 6 matching bases. V dropped 3 bases and J dropped 1 base, with 10 bases sitting between them. Per germline, CDR1 DFQATT and CDR2 SNEGSKA (reference sequence). This CDR3 spans 14 amino acids.

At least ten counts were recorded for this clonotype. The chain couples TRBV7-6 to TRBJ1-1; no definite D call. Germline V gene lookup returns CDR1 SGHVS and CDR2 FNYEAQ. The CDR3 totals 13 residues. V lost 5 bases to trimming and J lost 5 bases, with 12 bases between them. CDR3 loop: CASSHTGGTEAFF. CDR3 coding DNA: TGTGCCAGCAGCCACACGGGTGGGACTGAAGCTTTCTTT.

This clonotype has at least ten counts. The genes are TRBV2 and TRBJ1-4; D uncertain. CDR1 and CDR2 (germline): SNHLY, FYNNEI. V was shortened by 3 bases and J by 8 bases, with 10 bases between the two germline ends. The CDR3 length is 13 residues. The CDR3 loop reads CASSDRMNEKLFF. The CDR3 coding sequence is TGTGCCAGCAGTGATAGAATGAACGAAAAACTGTTTTTT.

CDR3 protein: CAIGQGGETQYF. The CDR3 DNA is TGTGCCATAGGACAGGGGGGCGAGACCCAGTACTTC. The chain uses TRBV7-6 and TRBJ2-7, with TRBD1 identical over 10 bases. The DNA matches TRBJ2-5 better at its end, which makes the J call doubtful. This CDR3 spans 12 amino acids. Per the germline V gene, CDR1 is SGHVS and CDR2 is FNYEAQ.

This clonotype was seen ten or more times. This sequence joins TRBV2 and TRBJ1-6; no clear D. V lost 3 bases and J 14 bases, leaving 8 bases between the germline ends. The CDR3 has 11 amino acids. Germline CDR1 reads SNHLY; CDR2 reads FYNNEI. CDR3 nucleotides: TGTGCCAGCAGTGAGAAGGCGTCCCTCCACTTT. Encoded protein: CASSEKASLHF.

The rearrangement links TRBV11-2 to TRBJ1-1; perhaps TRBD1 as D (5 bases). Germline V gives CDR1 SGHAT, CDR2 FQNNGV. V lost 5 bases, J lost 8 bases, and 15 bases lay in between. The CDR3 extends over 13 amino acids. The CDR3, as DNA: TGTGCCAGCAGCGCCAGGGTAGAGGGAGAAGCTTTCTTT. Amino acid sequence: CASSARVEGEAFF.

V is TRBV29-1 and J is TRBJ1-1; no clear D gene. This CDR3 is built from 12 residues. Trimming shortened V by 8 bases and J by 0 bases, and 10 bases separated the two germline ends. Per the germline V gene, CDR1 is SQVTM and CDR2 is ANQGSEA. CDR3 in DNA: TGCAGCTCGCAAGGAATGAACACTGAAGCTTTCTTT. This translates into CSSQGMNTEAFF.

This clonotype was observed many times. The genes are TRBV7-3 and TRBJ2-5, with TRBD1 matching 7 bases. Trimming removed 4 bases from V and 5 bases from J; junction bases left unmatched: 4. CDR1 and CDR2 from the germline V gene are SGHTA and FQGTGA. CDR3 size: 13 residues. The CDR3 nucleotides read TGTGCCAGCAGCTCCTCAGGGGGTGAGACCCAGTACTTC. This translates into CASSSSGGETQYF.

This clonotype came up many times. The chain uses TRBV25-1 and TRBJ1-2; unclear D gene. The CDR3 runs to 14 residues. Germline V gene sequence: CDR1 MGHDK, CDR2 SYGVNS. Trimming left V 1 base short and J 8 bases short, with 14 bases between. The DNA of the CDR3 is TGTGCCAGCAGTGAATCCGGAGCCCTCGGGGGCTACACCTTC. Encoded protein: CASSESGALGGYTF.

CDR3 in amino acids: CATSDSGTGVRETQYF. For the CDR3, the DNA is TGTGCCACCAGTGACTCGGGGACAGGGGTAAGGGAGACCCAGTACTTC. V usage is TRBV24-1 and J usage is TRBJ2-5; 10 bases align to TRBD1. Germline CDR1 is KGHDR and CDR2 is SFDVKD. The V segment lost 4 bases and the J segment 5 bases; nucleotides outside the gene matches: 9. This CDR3 comprises 16 residues.

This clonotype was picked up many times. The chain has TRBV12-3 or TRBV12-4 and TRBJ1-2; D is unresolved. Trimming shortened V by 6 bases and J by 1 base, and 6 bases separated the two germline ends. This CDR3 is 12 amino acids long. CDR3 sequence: CASSRNNYGYTF. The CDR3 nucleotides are TGTGCCAGCAGCAGGAATAACTATGGCTACACCTTC.

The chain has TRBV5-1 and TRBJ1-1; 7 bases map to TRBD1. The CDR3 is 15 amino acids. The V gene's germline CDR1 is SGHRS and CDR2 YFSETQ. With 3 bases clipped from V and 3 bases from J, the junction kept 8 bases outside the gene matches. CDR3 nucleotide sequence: TGCGCCAGCAGCTCGGCGACAGGGTGGGACACTGAAGCTTTCTTT. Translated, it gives CASSSATGWDTEAFF.

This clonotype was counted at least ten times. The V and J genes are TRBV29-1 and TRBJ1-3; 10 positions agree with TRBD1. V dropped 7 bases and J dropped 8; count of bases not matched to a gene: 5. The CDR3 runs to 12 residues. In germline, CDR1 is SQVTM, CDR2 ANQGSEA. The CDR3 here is CSGGQGEDTIYF. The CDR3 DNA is TGCAGCGGTGGACAGGGGGAAGACACCATATATTTT.

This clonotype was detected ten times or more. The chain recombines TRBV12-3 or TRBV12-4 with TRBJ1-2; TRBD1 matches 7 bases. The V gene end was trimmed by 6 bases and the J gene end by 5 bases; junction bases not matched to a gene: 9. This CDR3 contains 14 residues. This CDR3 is CASSPGTVFYGYTF. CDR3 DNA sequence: TGTGCCAGCAGCCCTGGGACAGTCTTTTATGGCTACACCTTC.

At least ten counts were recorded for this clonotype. CDR3 DNA: TGTGCCAGCAGCGTAGGGACAGGCTATAACTATGGCTACACCTTC. It codes for CASSVGTGYNYGYTF. This chain uses TRBV9 with TRBJ1-2; 7 nucleotides match TRBD1. The V segment lost 0 bases and the J segment 1 base; nucleotides outside the gene matches: 3. Germline CDR1 and CDR2: SGDLS and YYNGEE. The CDR3 runs to 15 residues.

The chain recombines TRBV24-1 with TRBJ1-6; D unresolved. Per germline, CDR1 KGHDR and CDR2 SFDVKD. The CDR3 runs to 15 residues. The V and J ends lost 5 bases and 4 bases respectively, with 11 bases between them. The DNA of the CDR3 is TGTGCCACCAGTGGCCCCCGGGTGTATAATTCACCCCTCCACTTT. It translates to CATSGPRVYNSPLHF.

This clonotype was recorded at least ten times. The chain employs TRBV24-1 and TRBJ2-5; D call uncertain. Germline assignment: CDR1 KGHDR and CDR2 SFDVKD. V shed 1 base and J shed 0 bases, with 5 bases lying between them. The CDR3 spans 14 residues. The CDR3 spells CATSDFDNQETQYF. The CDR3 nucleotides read TGTGCCACCAGTGATTTCGACAACCAAGAGACCCAGTACTTC.

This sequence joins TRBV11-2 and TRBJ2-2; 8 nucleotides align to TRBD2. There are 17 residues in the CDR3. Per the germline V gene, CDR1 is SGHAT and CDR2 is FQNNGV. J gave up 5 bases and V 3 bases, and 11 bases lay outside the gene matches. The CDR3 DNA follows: TGTGCCAGCAGCTTGAGCAAGCTAACTAGCGGTACCGGGGAGCTGTTTTTT. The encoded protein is CASSLSKLTSGTGELFF.

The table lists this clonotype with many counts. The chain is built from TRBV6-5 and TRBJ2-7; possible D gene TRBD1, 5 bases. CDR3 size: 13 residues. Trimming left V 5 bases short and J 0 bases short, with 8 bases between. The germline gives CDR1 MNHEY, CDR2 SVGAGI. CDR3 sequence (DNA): TGTGCCAGCAGTGCAGGGCTCTCCTACGAGCAGTACTTC. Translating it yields CASSAGLSYEQYF.